The 17 T cell receptor beta chains below come from one sample, sequenced in a study of cytomegalovirus exposure and HLA in healthy donors (dated by TCRdb to between 2016 and 2019). The library relied on the immunoSEQ multiplex PCR assay. What TCRdb holds here is the immuneACCESS table cut down to in-frame rearrangements. Part of the clones is not present; checked against another copy, under half of the missing clones reflect an unresolved V gene, and the others are unexplained. For this sample the table gives fewer than 200,000 clones, of which 80% to 90% were detected only once. The ten largest make up roughly 1.4% of the sample. The sample taken for sequencing was PBMCs. All receptors come from a woman in her thirties in good health and CMV-seronegative.

This clone was counted a few times. This chain connects TRBV19 to TRBJ2-7, with TRBD1 matching over 9 bases. The ends lost 6 bases at V and 4 bases at J; junction bases unmatched: 4. CDR1 LNHDA and CDR2 SQIVND come from the germline V gene (reference sequence). The CDR3 loop spans 13 amino acids. The CDR3 spells CASSGDRDYEQYF. CDR3 coding DNA: TGTGCCAGTAGCGGGGACAGGGATTACGAGCAGTACTTC.

The rearrangement uses TRBV5-1 and TRBJ2-2; maybe TRBD1 (6 bases). Germline-derived CDR1 and CDR2 are SGHRS and YFSETQ. The CDR3 is made up of 15 amino acids. The V and J ends lost 3 bases and 6 bases respectively, with 15 bases between them. The CDR3 nucleotides read TGCGCCAGCAGCTCGCAGGGGTCCGGCGCCGGGGAGCTGTTTTTT. Translating it yields CASSSQGSGAGELFF.

The chain employs TRBV29-1 and TRBJ2-7, with TRBD1 matching over 8 bases. The germline CDR1 and CDR2 sequences are SQVTM and ANQGSEA. Trimming took 8 bases from V and 3 from J; bases not matched to a gene: 3. The CDR3 length is 11 residues. The CDR3 sequence is CSIDRGYEQYF. DNA of the CDR3: TGCAGCATCGACAGGGGCTACGAGCAGTACTTC.

The V gene is TRBV11-2, the J gene TRBJ1-2, with 7 bases fitting TRBD1. J was trimmed by 6 bases and V by 1 base; bases with no gene match: 8. This CDR3 contains 15 residues. Germline V gene data show CDR1 as SGHAT and CDR2 as FQNNGV. CDR3 nucleotide sequence: TGTGCCAGCAGCTTAGGAGGGGGCGCGACAGATGGCTACACCTTC. This codes for CASSLGGGATDGYTF.

The J gene is TRBJ1-4, the V gene TRBV6-5; 8 nucleotides align to TRBD1. CDR1 and CDR2 from the germline V gene are MNHEY and SVGAGI. V shed 6 bases and J 6 bases; nucleotides not matched to a gene: 3. The length of the CDR3 is 13 residues. The CDR3 region is CASRRTGYEKLFF. The DNA of the CDR3 is TGTGCCAGCAGGAGGACAGGGTATGAAAAACTGTTTTTT.

V and J are TRBV6-5 and TRBJ1-1, with TRBD1 matching 7 bases. CDR3 size: 14 residues. The trim removed 6 bases at V and 1 base at J, leaving 5 bases unmatched. Germline V gene lookup returns CDR1 MNHEY and CDR2 SVGAGI. The CDR3 DNA reads TGTGCCAGCAGGCGGACAGGCCGGAACACTGAAGCTTTCTTT. Translating it yields CASRRTGRNTEAFF.

V and J are TRBV27 and TRBJ2-1, with a weak D call TRBD2 (5 bases). This CDR3 is built from 13 residues. Trimming removed 5 bases at V and 8 bases at J, with 13 bases between. The germline V gene has CDR1 MNHEY and CDR2 SMNVEV (reference sequence). The DNA for the CDR3 is TGTGCCAGCAGTATCAGGACTTCCGATGAGCAGTTCTTC. Amino acid sequence: CASSIRTSDEQFF.

The rearrangement joins TRBV2 to TRBJ1-1; 8 bases are a match to TRBD1. The germline V gene has CDR1 SNHLY and CDR2 FYNNEI. The CDR3 contains 15 residues. V shed 5 bases, J shed 1 base, and the junction held 6 bases outside the gene matches. Here the CDR3 DNA reads TGTGCCAGCAGTCAACGGGGACAGGCGAACACTGAAGCTTTCTTT. Its translation: CASSQRGQANTEAFF.

The chain links TRBV2 to TRBJ2-7; D perhaps matches TRBD2 (6 bases). The V end lost 4 bases, the J end lost 3 bases, and 7 bases lay between the germline ends. Germline V gene sequence: CDR1 SNHLY, CDR2 FYNNEI. The CDR3 totals 12 residues. The DNA for the CDR3 is TGTGCCAGCAGTGGGGGGGACTACGAGCAGTACTTC. The encoded protein is CASSGGDYEQYF.

The J gene is TRBJ1-5, the V gene TRBV5-6; no definite D call. Trimming removed 0 bases from V and 6 bases from J, with 13 bases in between. CDR3 length: 15 residues. Germline-derived CDR1 and CDR2 are SGHDT and YYEEEE. DNA of the CDR3: TGTGCCAGCAGCTTGGGGTACGGCCCGGGTCAGCCCCAGCATTTT. Its protein product is CASSLGYGPGQPQHF.

The chain has TRBV27 and TRBJ2-7; D may be TRBD1 (6 bases). The CDR3 has 16 amino acids. CDR1 and CDR2 from the germline V gene are MNHEY and SMNVEV (reference sequence). Trimming removed 11 bases at V and 5 bases at J, with 28 bases between. CDR3 residues: CALARDTDTYNHEQYF. The CDR3, as DNA: TGTGCCCTCGCTAGGGACACCGACACTTATAACCACGAGCAGTACTTC.

The chain has TRBV27 and TRBJ1-5; 7 bases align to TRBD1. CDR3 length: 16 amino acids. CDR1 and CDR2 from the germline V gene are MNHEY and SMNVEV (reference sequence). Trimming cost V 5 bases and J 2 bases; bases outside gene matches: 9. CDR3 amino acids: CASSPYRGRGNQPQHF. The CDR3 nucleotides are TGTGCCAGCAGTCCGTACAGGGGACGCGGCAATCAGCCCCAGCATTTT.

The chain has TRBV7-6 and TRBJ2-1; 8 nucleotides line up with TRBD2. CDR1 is SGHVS, CDR2 FNYEAQ, per germline. V lost 5 bases and J lost 4; bases outside the gene matches: 16. The CDR3 length is 18 residues. CDR3 sequence: CASSRGGVSSGGYNEQFF. The CDR3 DNA reads TGTGCCAGCAGCCGGGGGGGGGTTTCTAGCGGTGGATACAATGAGCAGTTCTTC.

The genes are TRBV4-3 and TRBJ2-7, with 10 bases identical to TRBD1. Germline CDR1 LGHNA, CDR2 YSLEER. The V segment lost 8 bases and the J segment 4 bases; nucleotides outside the gene matches: 5. CDR3 length: 13 residues. The CDR3 nucleotides are TGCGCCAGCTCAGGGGACAGGGGTTACGAGCAGTACTTC. Protein product: CASSGDRGYEQYF.

V gene TRBV19 combines with J gene TRBJ2-2; tentatively, D is TRBD1 (5 bases). Trimming removed 7 bases at V and 2 bases at J, with 11 bases between. Germline-derived CDR1 and CDR2 are LNHDA and SQIVND (reference sequence). The CDR3 loop spans 14 amino acids. For the CDR3, the DNA is TGTGCCAGTATCAGTGACAGAAACACCGGGGAGCTGTTTTTT. This encodes CASISDRNTGELFF.

V and J are TRBV10-3 and TRBJ2-5; 8 bases align to TRBD1. The germline CDR1 and CDR2 sequences are ENHRY and SYGVKD. V trimming: 0 bases; J trimming: 1 base; junction bases outside the gene matches: 4. CDR3 length equals 16 residues. The CDR3 spells CAISESTGALQETQYF. In DNA, the CDR3 is TGTGCCATCAGTGAGTCGACAGGGGCCCTCCAAGAGACCCAGTACTTC.

The CDR3 nucleotides are TGTGCCAGCCGGGACAGGGAGGATGAAAAACTGTTTTTT. This encodes CASRDREDEKLFF. V gene TRBV27 combines with J gene TRBJ1-4; 9 nucleotides agree with TRBD1. V was clipped by 8 bases and J by 6 bases; unmatched bases: 4. Germline V gene lookup returns CDR1 MNHEY and CDR2 SMNVEV (reference sequence). The CDR3 contains 13 residues.